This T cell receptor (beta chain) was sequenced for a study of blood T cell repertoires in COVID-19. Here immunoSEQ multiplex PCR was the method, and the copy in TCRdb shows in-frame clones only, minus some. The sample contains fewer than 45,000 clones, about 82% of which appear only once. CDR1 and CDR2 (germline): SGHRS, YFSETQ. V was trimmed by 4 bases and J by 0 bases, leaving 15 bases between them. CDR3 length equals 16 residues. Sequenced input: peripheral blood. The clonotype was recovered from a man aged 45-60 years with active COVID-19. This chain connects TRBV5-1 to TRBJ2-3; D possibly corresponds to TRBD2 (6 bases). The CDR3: CASSRLGGGSTDTQYF. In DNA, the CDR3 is TGCGCCAGCAGCCGACTCGGGGGTGGGAGCACAGATACGCAGTATTTT.